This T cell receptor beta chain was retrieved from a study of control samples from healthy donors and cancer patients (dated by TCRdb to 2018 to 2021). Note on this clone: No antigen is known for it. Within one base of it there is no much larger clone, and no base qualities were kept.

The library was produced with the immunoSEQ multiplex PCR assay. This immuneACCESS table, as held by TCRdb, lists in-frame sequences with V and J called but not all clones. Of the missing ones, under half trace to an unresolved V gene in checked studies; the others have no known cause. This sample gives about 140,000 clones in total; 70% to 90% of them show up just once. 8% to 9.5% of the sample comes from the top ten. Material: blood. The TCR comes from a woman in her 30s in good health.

The CDR3 protein: CASSGPTGANTQYF. The DNA is TGTGCCAGCAGTGGGCCCACAGGGGCAAATACGCAGTATTTT. The chain is made from TRBV2 and TRBJ2-3; a stretch of 7 junction bases matches TRBD1. Trimming accounts for 4 bases at V and 7 bases at J, while the number of junction bases matched to no gene is 8. From the cysteine up to the phenylalanine, the CDR3 has a length of 14 residues. The entry retains the CDR3 DNA only, 42 bases that are in frame from base 1. The germline V gene yields SNHLY for CDR1 and FYNNEI for CDR2.